This T cell receptor beta chain was profiled in a study of breast tumors, draining lymph nodes, adjacent tissues listed by TCRdb under 2016. Broadly, across the study: Breast cancer patients provided tumor, adjacent nontumor tissue and axillary lymph nodes, and the study compared the TCR beta repertoires across these three sources. In human breast cancer, the study set out to assess how tumor, surrounding tissue and draining lymph node repertoires relate to one another and whether T cells might be exchanged between them. The full study reports these points: The conclusion that tumor T cells originate in lymph nodes was presented as consistent with a hypothesis rather than as directly demonstrated. The data were considered consistent with most tumor T cells being derived from the lymph node and subsequently expanding within tumor tissue. Tumors showed preferential V and J gene usage, and their T-cell repertoire diversity fell below that of lymph nodes yet above that of nontumor tissue. The similarity between tumor and nontumor tissue repertoires was significantly greater in luminal-like breast cancer than in basal-like breast cancer.

The germline V gene encodes CDR1 SGHTA and CDR2 FQGNSA. Reading from cysteine to phenylalanine, the CDR3 counts 16 amino acids. Only the CDR3 region is kept as DNA, spanning 48 bases read in frame from base 1. The germline V and J ends show losses of 2 bases and 5 bases respectively, and no gene match explains 11 bases of the junction. Lymph node samples came from the axillary draining lymph nodes of breast cancer patients. This clonotype was counted at least ten times. What antigen it recognizes has not been identified. No base quality information exists; no much larger clone differs at one position. Instrument used: Illumina HiSeq 2000. Multiplex PCR amplification was used to generate the TCR beta chain libraries. The amplified TCR beta chain products were analyzed by high-throughput sequencing. The raw public reads went through TCRdb reprocessing: fastp at Q25, MiXCR clone calling, in-frame beta chains kept. Each entry merges the rows of one CDR3 protein and shows their most common DNA and genes. The sample contains about 180,000 distinct CDR3 sequences, 33% of them found a single time. The top ten constitute 3.5% to 4.5% of the sample.

The material sequenced was axillary lymph node tissue. The receptor was isolated from a female donor with breast cancer. Some clones in this sample may be carry-over from other donors' samples. This chain is built from TRBV7-2 and TRBJ2-7, and TRBD2 matches 8 of the central bases. For the CDR3, the sequence is CASSLSAGGLANEQYF. The DNA is TGTGCCAGCAGCTTAAGCGCGGGGGGCCTGGCCAACGAGCAGTACTTC.